One sample yielded the 20 T cell receptor beta chains listed below, sequenced in a study of T-cell memory formation after mild COVID-19. From the 5' RACE reads, TCRdb called clonotypes with MiXCR, one entry per CDR3 protein. The sample comprises around 530,000 distinct CDR3 sequences, roughly 20% of which are singletons, and around 8.4% rests with the top ten. Material: PBMCs or a T cell subset sorted from them (not recorded which). The receptors were sampled from an adult woman who had mild COVID-19 (a few samples of this study predate the infection). Cell type and time point are not known.

V and J are TRBV19 and TRBJ2-1; 10 nucleotides match TRBD1. This CDR3 spans 14 amino acids. The junction had 8 bases not matched to a gene; V was cut back by 8 bases and J by 7 bases. Germline V lookup: CDR1 LNHDA, CDR2 SQIVND (reference sequence). The CDR3 loop is CASHPGQGRNEQFF. The CDR3 DNA follows: TGTGCCAGTCATCCGGGACAGGGGAGGAATGAGCAGTTCTTC.

This clonotype was seen just once. CDR3 coding DNA: TGCAGTGCTATACGGGACAGGAATGAGCAGTTCTTC. As protein: CSAIRDRNEQFF. The J gene is TRBJ2-1, the V gene TRBV20-1; 8 bases line up with TRBD1. Losses at the gene ends were 4 bases for V and 7 bases for J; bases not matched to a gene: 3. The CDR3 is 12 amino acids. CDR1 DFQATT and CDR2 SNEGSKA come from the germline V gene (reference sequence).

This clonotype was counted a few times. The chain joins TRBV28 to TRBJ2-3; a weak D match, TRBD1 (6 bases). Germline V gives CDR1 MDHEN, CDR2 SYDVKM. The CDR3 sequence is 12 residues long. V gave up 6 bases and J gave up 4 bases, with 8 bases separating them. CDR3 loop: CASSRGSDTQYF. CDR3 nucleotide sequence: TGTGCCAGCAGCAGGGGCTCAGATACGCAGTATTTT.

V usage is TRBV7-8 and J usage is TRBJ1-4, with D unclear. V dropped 2 bases and J dropped 6 bases, with 10 bases sitting between them. The CDR3 totals 14 residues. Germline V gene sequence: CDR1 SGHVS, CDR2 FQNEAQ. CDR3 nucleotides: TGTGCCAGCAGCTTATCGGGGTCCGATGAAAAACTGTTTTTT. Translation gives CASSLSGSDEKLFF. Full variable domain (remainder filled in from reference TRBV7-8 and TRBJ1-4): GAGVSQSPRYKVAKRGQDVALRCDPISGHVSLFWYQQALGQGPEFLTYFQNEAQLDKSGLPSDRFFAERPEGSVSTLKIQRTQQEDSAVYLCASSLSGSDEKLFFGSGTQLSVL.

The genes are TRBV6-2 or TRBV6-3 and TRBJ2-3; the D gene is possibly TRBD2 (5 bases). CDR3 length equals 15 residues. With 5 bases removed from V and 1 base from J, the gap between germline ends came to 13 bases. CDR1 is MNHEY and CDR2 is SVGEGT in the germline V gene. The chain's CDR3 is CASSAPGRGTDTQYF. CDR3 DNA sequence: TGTGCCAGCAGTGCCCCTGGGCGGGGCACAGATACGCAGTATTTT.

The chain couples TRBV20-1 to TRBJ2-5; D might be TRBD1 or TRBD2, each matching 5 bases. V lost 1 base and J lost 5, with 14 bases in between. This CDR3 comprises 14 residues. CDR1 and CDR2 (germline): DFQATT, SNEGSKA (reference sequence). The CDR3 here is CSARARDPRETQYF. The CDR3 DNA sequence: TGCAGTGCTAGAGCTCGGGACCCAAGGGAGACCCAGTACTTC.

This chain uses TRBV3-1 with TRBJ2-3, with TRBD1 identical over 10 bases. V shed 6 bases and J 5 bases; nucleotides not matched to a gene: 8. CDR3 size: 15 residues. CDR1 is LGHDT and CDR2 is YNNKEL in the germline V gene (reference sequence). In DNA form, the CDR3 reads TGTGCCAGCAGTTGGGACAGGGGACCTCAAGATACGCAGTATTTT. Its translation is CASSWDRGPQDTQYF.

The V and J genes are TRBV5-1 and TRBJ2-7; D is perhaps TRBD1 or TRBD2 (7 bases each). Germline V CDR1 and CDR2: SGHRS, YFSETQ. The CDR3 runs to 13 residues. Trimming shortened V by 7 bases and J by 4 bases, and 15 bases separated the two germline ends. The CDR3 sequence is CASQRQGGYEQYF. The DNA for the CDR3 is TGCGCCAGCCAACGACAGGGAGGGTACGAGCAGTACTTC.

The gene calls are TRBV6-6 and TRBJ2-1; D remains unclear. This CDR3 is 13 amino acids long. V shed 7 bases and J shed 6 bases, with 13 bases lying between them. Looked up from germline, CDR1 is MNHNY and CDR2 is SVGAGI (reference sequence). The CDR3 region is CASTDGWANEQFF. The CDR3 DNA reads TGTGCCAGCACCGACGGATGGGCCAATGAGCAGTTCTTC.

This clonotype was counted many times. The CDR3 protein is CATSDDRGAIGYTF. CDR3 nucleotides: TGTGCCACCAGTGACGACAGGGGGGCTATTGGCTACACCTTC. The V call is TRBV24-1, the J call TRBJ1-2; 9 bases fit TRBD1. Germline loops: CDR1 KGHDR, CDR2 SFDVKD. The CDR3 runs 14 residues. Germline trimming cut 4 bases from V and 7 bases from J; bases unmatched to any gene: 6.

A few counts support this clonotype. The V call is TRBV7-3, the J call TRBJ2-2, with 11 bases fitting TRBD1. The CDR3 totals 15 residues. J lost 6 bases, V lost 7 bases, and 7 bases had no gene match. CDR1 is SGHTA, CDR2 FQGTGA, per germline. The DNA of the CDR3 is TGTGCCAGCAAAGAGGGGACAGGGGGATCCGGGGAGCTGTTTTTT. This encodes CASKEGTGGSGELFF.

This clonotype was recorded a few times. V is TRBV6-5 and J is TRBJ1-2, with 9 positions matching TRBD1. Trimming cost V 0 bases and J 6 bases; bases outside gene matches: 8. Germline V gives CDR1 MNHEY, CDR2 SVGAGI. The length of the CDR3 is 16 residues. The CDR3 DNA is TGTGCCAGCAGTTACTCGGAAGGGGACAGGGTGGATGGCTACACCTTC. Residues: CASSYSEGDRVDGYTF.

This clonotype was detected ten times or more. CDR3 loop: CASSNQDWGYEQYF. The CDR3 nucleotides are TGTGCCAGCAGTAACCAAGACTGGGGATACGAGCAGTACTTC. The chain couples TRBV12-3 or TRBV12-4 to TRBJ2-7; D unclear. Trimming took off 5 bases at V and 4 bases at J, with 15 bases between the two ends. CDR3 length: 14 amino acids.

The rearrangement links TRBV7-2 to TRBJ2-5; the match to TRBD2 covers 7 bases. Germline-derived CDR1 and CDR2 are SGHTA and FQGNSA. The CDR3 has 15 residues. V shed 0 bases, J shed 4 bases, and the junction held 5 bases outside the gene matches. CDR3 coding DNA: TGTGCCAGCAGCTTAGCGGGAGGGCCCGTAGAGACCCAGTACTTC. Translating gives CASSLAGGPVETQYF.

The J gene is TRBJ1-1, the V gene TRBV6-6, with a weak D call TRBD1 (5 bases). This CDR3 contains 13 residues. V gave up 5 bases and J gave up 7 bases, with 14 bases separating them. Looked up from germline, CDR1 is MNHNY and CDR2 is SVGAGI (reference sequence). The CDR3 sequence is CASSAPGDREAFF. The CDR3 DNA sequence: TGTGCCAGCAGTGCTCCGGGGGACCGTGAAGCTTTCTTT.

This sequence joins TRBV5-1 and TRBJ2-7; the match to TRBD2 covers 9 bases. The CDR3 sequence is 18 residues long. Germline V gene data show CDR1 as SGHRS and CDR2 as YFSETQ. Unmatched junction bases numbered 18, after V lost 4 bases and J lost 4 bases. CDR3 nucleotide sequence: TGCGCCAGCAGCCACGGCCGGGGGTTAGCGGGAGATTTATACGAGCAGTACTTC. It is translated as CASSHGRGLAGDLYEQYF.

This clonotype has ten or more counts. The rearrangement links TRBV28 to TRBJ2-7; TRBD1 matches 8 bases. The trim removed 10 bases at V and 4 bases at J, leaving 6 bases unmatched. The CDR3 sequence is 12 residues long. In germline, CDR1 is MDHEN, CDR2 SYDVKM. In DNA form, the CDR3 reads TGTGCCATCATGGGACAGGCGTACGAGCAGTACTTC. Its translation: CAIMGQAYEQYF.

In this sample, this clonotype turned up many times. The chain links TRBV19 to TRBJ2-1; D is ambiguous. V was trimmed by 3 bases and J by 1 base, leaving 16 bases between them. CDR3 size: 17 residues. CDR1 and CDR2 from the germline V gene are LNHDA and SQIVND (reference sequence). CDR3: CASSIYAGLGSYNEQFF. Here the CDR3 DNA reads TGTGCCAGTAGTATTTATGCCGGGCTAGGATCCTACAATGAGCAGTTCTTC. Full variable domain (remainder filled in from reference TRBV19 and TRBJ2-1): DGGITQSPKYLFRKEGQNVTLSCEQNLNHDAMYWYRQDPGQGLRLIYYSQIVNDFQKGDIAEGYSVSREKKESFPLTVTSAQKNPTAFYLCASSIYAGLGSYNEQFFGPGTRLTVL.

This chain joins TRBV4-3 and TRBJ1-5; D is possibly TRBD1 (5 bases). Germline V gene lookup returns CDR1 LGHNA and CDR2 YSLEER. V shed 3 bases and J shed 6 bases, with 9 bases lying between them. The CDR3 loop spans 13 amino acids. CDR3 in amino acids: CASSQGDGQPQHF. The CDR3 DNA reads TGCGCCAGCAGCCAGGGGGACGGTCAGCCCCAGCATTTT.

The chain couples TRBV29-1 to TRBJ1-1; D not resolved. Germline V gene lookup returns CDR1 SQVTM and CDR2 ANQGSEA. The CDR3 length is 15 residues. Trimming removed 0 bases at V and 4 bases at J, with 15 bases between. CDR3 residues: CSVEETRTPTTEAFF. CDR3 DNA sequence: TGCAGCGTTGAAGAAACAAGGACGCCGACCACTGAAGCTTTCTTT.